A selection of T cell receptor beta chains follows, all from one sample in a study of T cells after yellow fever vaccination. TCRdb independently ran MiXCR on the 5' RACE reads; one entry per CDR3 protein. The data contain approximately 600,000 distinct CDR3 sequences, more than 9% of them singletons. Here the sequenced sample was PBMCs, taken on the day of the yellow fever booster vaccination. The source is a man aged 25 to 40 who received the YFV17D yellow fever vaccine. Both conserved end residues are part of each CDR3. Fields, in order: D gene, V gene, clone size, J gene, CDR3 protein, CDR3 DNA. The D gene is left open where the match is weak. Expanded clones are given a class, and other clones once, few, many or no size at all.

>TRBD1|TRBV5-1|few|TRBJ2-7
CASSPSGGRAALNEQYF
TGCGCCAGCAGCCCCTCAGGGGGAAGGGCCGCCCTGAATGAGCAGTACTTC
>TRBD2|TRBV11-2|many|TRBJ2-7
CASSLTSGRDEQYF
TGTGCCAGCAGCTTGACAAGCGGGAGGGATGAGCAGTACTTC
>.|TRBV9|.|TRBJ2-7
CASSVGAGLHEQYF
TGTGCCAGCAGCGTAGGGGCTGGGCTCCACGAGCAGTACTTC
>TRBD2|TRBV20-1|.|TRBJ2-3
CSALQGGRGDTQYF
TGCAGTGCCCTCCAGGGAGGGAGGGGAGATACGCAGTATTTT
>.|TRBV6-5|.|TRBJ2-3
CASSYSIWGAGLTDTQYF
TGTGCCAGCAGTTACTCGATATGGGGGGCAGGGTTGACAGATACGCAGTATTTT
>.|TRBV20-1|.|TRBJ2-7
CSVRGKNGYEQYF
TGCAGTGTTCGCGGGAAGAACGGTTACGAGCAGTACTTC
>.|TRBV7-2|few|TRBJ2-1
CASSPQLSSYNEQFF
TGTGCCAGCAGCCCCCAGTTAAGCTCCTACAATGAGCAGTTCTTC
>.|TRBV18|.|TRBJ2-4
CASSPWVSKNIQYF
TGTGCCAGCTCACCGTGGGTATCCAAAAACATTCAGTACTTC
>.|TRBV20-1|few|TRBJ2-7
CSARDRGSFSYEQYF
TGCAGTGCTAGAGATCGTGGTAGTTTCTCGTACGAGCAGTACTTC
>TRBD1|TRBV5-1|few|TRBJ2-7
CASSTDRGYEQYF
TGCGCCAGCAGCACTGACAGGGGGTACGAGCAGTACTTC
>TRBD1|TRBV12-3/TRBV12-4|few|TRBJ2-5
CASSLGDRARGAARETQYF
TGTGCCAGCAGTTTAGGGGACAGGGCCCGGGGGGCGGCGCGGGAGACCCAGTACTTC
>.|TRBV6-2/TRBV6-3|.|TRBJ2-2
CASSYGALGMSGPGELFF
TGTGCCAGCAGTTACGGGGCCCTGGGGATGAGTGGTCCCGGGGAGCTGTTTTTT
>TRBD1|TRBV20-1|.|TRBJ2-3
CSAREIGGQATDTQYF
TGCAGTGCTAGAGAGATCGGGGGACAGGCTACAGATACGCAGTATTTT
>.|TRBV24-1|few|TRBJ2-5
CATSDQDTYGDQETQYF
TGTGCCACCAGTGATCAGGACACCTACGGGGACCAGGAGACCCAGTACTTC
>TRBD1|TRBV7-9|.|TRBJ2-4
CASSRAGQGSKNIQYF
TGTGCCAGCAGCCGGGCGGGACAGGGGAGCAAAAACATTCAGTACTTC
>TRBD2|TRBV5-1|many|TRBJ2-1
CASSPIAGEGYNEQFF
TGCGCCAGCAGCCCGATAGCGGGAGAAGGGTACAATGAGCAGTTCTTC
>.|TRBV15|few|TRBJ2-5
CATSRVDEETQYF
TGTGCCACCAGCAGAGTAGATGAGGAGACCCAGTACTTC
>.|TRBV27|.|TRBJ1-1
CASSQGVGRNTEAFF
TGTGCCAGCAGCCAGGGTGTGGGGAGGAACACTGAAGCTTTCTTT
>.|TRBV2|few|TRBJ2-2
CASSPRDTNTGELFF
TGTGCCAGCAGTCCCCGGGACACGAACACCGGGGAGCTGTTTTTT
>.|TRBV6-1|.|TRBJ1-5
CASKGPGGNQPQHF
TGTGCCAGCAAGGGGCCGGGAGGCAATCAGCCCCAGCATTTT
>.|TRBV5-1|.|TRBJ2-5
CASSLERGTEETQYF
TGCGCCAGCAGCTTGGAACGCGGGACGGAAGAGACCCAGTACTTC
>.|TRBV28|few|TRBJ2-7
CASSPAGGGASYEQYF
TGTGCCAGCAGTCCGGCCGGAGGGGGCGCGTCCTACGAGCAGTACTTC
>TRBD2|TRBV7-2|.|TRBJ2-3
CASSLWLAETQYF
TGTGCCAGCAGCTTATGGCTAGCGGAGACGCAGTATTTT
>.|TRBV5-1|.|TRBJ2-1
CASSSAGPNNEQFF
TGCGCCAGCAGCTCAGCCGGGCCTAACAATGAGCAGTTCTTC
>TRBD2|TRBV7-2|many|TRBJ2-5
CASIRGRGSVETQYF
TGTGCCAGCATCAGAGGGAGGGGTTCAGTAGAGACCCAGTACTTC
>.|TRBV18|few|TRBJ1-2
CASSPGTRDGYTF
TGTGCCAGCTCACCGGGGACAAGGGATGGCTACACCTTC
>.|TRBV7-2|few|TRBJ2-5
CASSSLIETQYF
TGTGCCAGCAGCTCCCTTATTGAGACCCAGTACTTC
>TRBD2|TRBV12-3/TRBV12-4|few|TRBJ2-3
CASRGLAGGTDTQYF
TGTGCCAGCAGGGGACTAGCGGGAGGAACCGATACGCAGTATTTT
>.|TRBV9|.|TRBJ1-2
CASSVGDNPGHRDTF
TGTGCCAGCAGCGTAGGAGATAACCCGGGACACAGAGACACCTTC
>TRBD2|TRBV29-1|many|TRBJ2-2
CSARLAGAGELFF
TGCAGCGCCAGACTAGCGGGAGCCGGGGAGCTGTTTTTT
>.|TRBV7-2|many|TRBJ1-4
CASSLDHKLFF
TGTGCCAGCAGCTTGGACCATAAACTGTTTTTT
>.|TRBV5-6|few|TRBJ2-5
CASSLFGTSQETQYF
TGTGCCAGCAGCTTGTTCGGAACTTCCCAAGAGACCCAGTACTTC
>TRBD2|TRBV7-2|few|TRBJ2-7
CASSITGTSGSAYEQYF
TGTGCCAGCAGCATCACCGGGACTAGCGGGTCCGCCTACGAGCAGTACTTC